This is a list of T cell receptor beta chains from one sample in a study of T cell responses to AZD1222 COVID-19 vaccine. The table came from immunoSEQ multiplex PCR; TCRdb's copy has only in-frame clones and leaves some out. There are some 120,000 clones in the sample; about 90% occur only once, and roughly 5% lies in the top ten. The sample here was peripheral blood, taken on day 0 of AZD1222 vaccination. These TCRs come from an adult in good health. Both conserved end residues are part of each CDR3. A D gene is named only where the DNA matches it firmly. Not all rows give a size; the values are once, few, many and, for expanded clones, a class.

>NA|TRBV28|NA|TRBJ1-5
TGTGCCAGCTCCCTCCGCAATCAGCCCCAGCATTTT
CASSLRNQPQHF
>NA|TRBV6-6|NA|TRBJ2-3
TGTGCCAGCAGTCGAACACGAGGACAGCAACAACGCACAGATACGCAGTATTTT
CASSRTRGQQQRTDTQYF
>NA|TRBV19|NA|TRBJ1-1
TGTGCCAGTAGTATAAAGCCGAACACTGAAGCTTTCTTT
CASSIKPNTEAFF
>NA|TRBV11-1|NA|TRBJ2-2
TGTGCCAGCAGCTTAGCGTCGATCATGGGGACCGGGGAGCTGTTTTTT
CASSLASIMGTGELFF
>NA|TRBV11-2|NA|TRBJ1-5
TGTGCCAGCAGCTTAGAACAGGGCAATCAGCCCCAGCATTTT
CASSLEQGNQPQHF
>few|TRBV28|NA|TRBJ2-7
TGTGCCAGCAGTCCACCCAGGGGTCCCAACGTCTACGAGCAGTACTTC
CASSPPRGPNVYEQYF
>NA|TRBV5-1|NA|TRBJ1-2
TGCGCCAGCAGACAGGACACCTATGGCTACACCTTC
CASRQDTYGYTF
>NA|TRBV5-1|NA|TRBJ1-3
TGCGCCAGCAGCTCCTCTCTTTTGGGCCTCAACACCATATATTTT
CASSSSLLGLNTIYF
>NA|TRBV27|TRBD1|TRBJ2-2
TGTGCCAGCAGACGACAGGGTAACACCGGGGAGCTGTTTTTT
CASRRQGNTGELFF
>NA|TRBV25-1|TRBD1|TRBJ1-2
TGTGCCAGCAGTGATCCCGGGACAGGGGAGGGCCACTATGGCTACACCTTC
CASSDPGTGEGHYGYTF
>few|TRBV7-8|TRBD1|TRBJ1-1
TGTGCCAGCAGCCCCTCTGGGACAGAGAACACTGAAGCTTTCTTT
CASSPSGTENTEAFF
>NA|TRBV20-1|NA|TRBJ1-5
TGCAGTGCTAGTAGAGGGAATAGCAATCAGCCCCAGCATTTT
CSASRGNSNQPQHF
>NA|TRBV6-5|NA|TRBJ1-1
TGTGCCAGCAACACCCCCACAGGGAACACTGAAGCTTTCTTT
CASNTPTGNTEAFF
>NA|TRBV28|TRBD1|TRBJ2-1
TGTGCCAGCAGTTTGGACAGGGAGCAGTTCTTC
CASSLDREQFF
>NA|TRBV6-5|NA|TRBJ1-2
TGTGCCAGCAGATTGTGGGACCGGAGCGGCTACACCTTC
CASRLWDRSGYTF
>NA|TRBV14|NA|TRBJ1-2
TGTGCCAGCAGCCTAGGGTTAGGCTATGGCTACACCTTC
CASSLGLGYGYTF
>NA|TRBV19|NA|TRBJ1-4
TGTGCCAGTAGTTATAAACAGACTTCTAATGAAAAACTGTTTTTT
CASSYKQTSNEKLFF
>NA|TRBV27|NA|TRBJ1-5
TGTGCCAGCAGGCTTGGACAGCGAACACAGCCCCAGCATTTT
CASRLGQRTQPQHF
>NA|TRBV7-9|NA|TRBJ1-1
TGTGCCAGCAGCTTAGACAGGGCTAAAGCTTTCTTT
CASSLDRAKAFF
>NA|TRBV27|NA|TRBJ1-2
TGTGCCAGCGGGTTCGGGGACCCTCGGTACTATGGCTACACCTTC
CASGFGDPRYYGYTF
>NA|TRBV7-6|TRBD1|TRBJ1-6
TGTGCCAGCAGCTCAGGACAGGGGTTGGGCTCACCCCTCCACTTT
CASSSGQGLGSPLHF
>NA|TRBV19|TRBD2|TRBJ2-3
TGTGCCAGTAGTTCTCGGGGGGTAGCGGTAAGCACAGATACGCAGTATTTT
CASSSRGVAVSTDTQYF
>NA|TRBV5-1|NA|TRBJ1-1
TGCGCCAGCAGGACCGGGGGGGCCGGTGCTGAAGCTTTCTTT
CASRTGGAGAEAFF
>NA|TRBV5-1|NA|TRBJ2-7
TGCGCCAGCAGCTTGGCGGGGGTACCCTACGAGCAGTACTTC
CASSLAGVPYEQYF
>once|TRBV25-1|NA|TRBJ2-3
TGTGCCAGCAGTGTATACAGCACAGATACGCAGTATTTT
CASSVYSTDTQYF
>NA|TRBV19|NA|TRBJ1-2
TGTGCCAGTAGACAGAACGACCTCACAGGAGGCTACACCTTC
CASRQNDLTGGYTF
>once|TRBV7-6|NA|TRBJ1-1
TGTGCCAGCAGCTTCATCAGGGGTGGGACGGTGAACACTGAAGCTTTCTTT
CASSFIRGGTVNTEAFF
>NA|TRBV30|NA|TRBJ1-3
TGTGCCTGGAGTGTTCAGGGAAACACTATATATTTT
CAWSVQGNTIYF
>NA|TRBV19|TRBD1|TRBJ1-2
TGTGCCAGTAGTATTTCCTGGATAATCGAGGGGGCGCGTGGCTACACCTTC
CASSISWIIEGARGYTF
>NA|TRBV6-5|NA|TRBJ1-1
TGTGCCAGCAGTCGCGGGGGGAACACTGAAGCTTTCTTT
CASSRGGNTEAFF
>NA|TRBV5-6|NA|TRBJ2-7
TGTGCCAGCAGCCCGCCGCGACATTACGAGCAGTACTTC
CASSPPRHYEQYF
>once|TRBV15|NA|TRBJ1-1
TGTGCCACCAGCAGAGGAGAGGACGGGACTGAAGCTTTCTTT
CATSRGEDGTEAFF
>NA|TRBV10-3|TRBD1|TRBJ1-1
TGTGCCATCAGCCTTACAGGGGGCACTGAAGCTTTCTTT
CAISLTGGTEAFF
>NA|TRBV7-2|TRBD1|TRBJ1-1
TGTGCCAGCAGCTTAGCGCCCCACAGGGGGAACACTGAAGCTTTCTTT
CASSLAPHRGNTEAFF
>few|TRBV7-9|NA|TRBJ2-1
TGTGTCTCGGGGGAGATTCTCTACAATGAGCAGTTCTTC
CVSGEILYNEQFF
>NA|TRBV6-1|NA|TRBJ2-3
TGTGCCAGCAGTGAAGCGCTAGCAGATACGCAGTATTTT
CASSEALADTQYF
>NA|TRBV6-1|NA|TRBJ1-3
TGTGCCAGCAGTGAGGCCCAGGGGTTCAACGGAAACACCATATATTTT
CASSEAQGFNGNTIYF
>NA|TRBV3-1/TRBV3-2|TRBD1|TRBJ1-5
TGTGCCAGCAGCCAATCCGGGACAGGGGGCAATCAGCCCCAGCATTTT
CASSQSGTGGNQPQHF
>NA|TRBV6-6|TRBD1|TRBJ1-2
TGTGCCAACCGGGACAGCGCAAACTATGGCTACACCTTC
CANRDSANYGYTF
>NA|TRBV10-3|TRBD2|TRBJ2-7
TGTGCCATCAGTGAGTCTGGTACTAGCGGGAGGTTTCGCGAGCAGTACTTC
CAISESGTSGRFREQYF
>once|TRBV7-9|TRBD1|TRBJ2-5
TGTGCCAGCAGCTTACCCCTTACAGGGGCGGAGACCCAGTACTTC
CASSLPLTGAETQYF
>NA|TRBV30|NA|TRBJ1-6
TGTGCCTGGGGGACGGTAAACTATAATTCACCCCTCCACTTT
CAWGTVNYNSPLHF
>NA|TRBV18|TRBD1|TRBJ2-5
TGTGCCAGCTCACTACCGGGACAGGGTCGTGAGACCCAGTACTTC
CASSLPGQGRETQYF
>NA|TRBV7-9|NA|TRBJ1-2
TGTGCCAGCAGCTTAGGTACGGAAAACTATGGCTACACCTTC
CASSLGTENYGYTF
>once|TRBV7-3|TRBD2|TRBJ2-3
TGTGCCAGCAGCTTAAGCGCGGCGGGAGGGGGTGTCTACCAGGGGAAGAGCACAGATACGCAGTATTTT
CASSLSAAGGGVYQGKSTDTQYF
>NA|TRBV19|NA|TRBJ1-1
TGTGCCAGTAGTATAGATGGCAAGGCAGGCACTGAAGCTTTCTTT
CASSIDGKAGTEAFF
>NA|TRBV19|NA|TRBJ2-7
TGTGCCAGTAGTGCCAGGACAGTCTACGAGCAGTACTTC
CASSARTVYEQYF
>NA|TRBV19|NA|TRBJ1-6
TGTGCCAGTAGTGGGGACGAGATACCCCTCCACTTT
CASSGDEIPLHF
>NA|TRBV9|NA|TRBJ1-5
TGTGCCAGCAGCGTAGGAGGGACGGGGCATCAGCCCCAGCATTTT
CASSVGGTGHQPQHF
>NA|TRBV5-4|NA|TRBJ1-2
TGTGCCAGCAGCTTACAGGGCCTTACTAACTATGGCTACACCTTC
CASSLQGLTNYGYTF
>NA|TRBV10-2|NA|TRBJ2-1
TGCGCCAGCACCGTCGGGAGTGGGTCCTACAATGAGCAGTTCTTC
CASTVGSGSYNEQFF
>NA|TRBV5-8|TRBD1|TRBJ1-5
TGTGCCAGCAGCAGAGGACAGGGGCTGATACAGCCCCAGCATTTT
CASSRGQGLIQPQHF